This T cell receptor beta chain was documented in a study of T cell responses to AZD1222 COVID-19 vaccine. Sequencing was performed with immunoSEQ multiplex PCR; in TCRdb, only in-frame clones are kept and a portion is missing. The sample has about 150,000 clones, roughly 90% seen once. General study points: Of spike-specific TCRs, nearly half reportedly target regions left unmutated in variants.

This CDR3 contains 15 residues. Germline lookup yields CDR1 SGHKS and CDR2 YYEKEE (reference sequence). Deletions cut 0 bases from V and 7 bases from J, with 16 bases between. Comment on this clone: No antigen is known for it.

The V call is TRBV5-5, the J call TRBJ1-1; TRBD1 is a possible D gene (5 bases). This receptor was identified in an adult who received the AZD1222 COVID-19 vaccine. Sequencing was performed on peripheral blood, taken 28 days after the second AZD1222 dose. CDR3 in amino acids: CASSLAASRVNEAFF. Written as DNA, the CDR3 is TGTGCCAGCAGCTTGGCCGCGAGCAGGGTCAATGAAGCTTTCTTT.